The following is a T cell receptor beta chain sequence with its context. The source of the sample is a study of technical replicates of blood from several donors. Generated by immunoSEQ multiplex PCR, the TCRdb table keeps only in-frame clones and is missing some. The sample includes around 97,000 clones, around 96% seen only once; the top ten take around 0.35%. CDR3 length equals 10 residues. The germline gives CDR1 MGHDK, CDR2 SYGVNS. The V and J ends lost 5 bases and 6 bases respectively, with 4 bases between them. The chain combines TRBV25-1 with TRBJ1-2, with D unclear. The material sequenced was T cells isolated from PBMCs. The TCR was taken from a human donor in good health. CDR3 DNA: TGTGCCAGCAGTTCAGATGGCTACACCTTC. Translation gives CASSSDGYTF.